The entry below gives a single T cell receptor (beta chain) sequence along with its context. As yet, its antigen is unknown. Every bit of the isolated RNA underwent reverse transcription, so sequencing read expressed TCRB transcripts. Assay: immunoSEQ multiplex PCR; the TCRdb copy retains only in-frame clones and omits some. The sample has under 150,000 clones, around 51% seen once. This sample is part of a study of beta chain features in type 1 diabetes. Study-level results: Type 1 diabetes patients had VDJ junctions that carried fewer insertions and more deletions. Researchers caution that PCR might favor shorter templates, equally among patients and controls.

The CDR3 length is 17 residues. Germline CDR1 and CDR2: SGHTA and FQGNSA. The ends lost 5 bases at V and 3 bases at J; junction bases unmatched: 8. Stem cell-like memory, regulatory, central memory and naive CD4+ cells were sorted via CD45RO/CCR7/CD25/CD127/CD95/CD27. Sample: Tregs from blood. The TCR sequence derives from a man aged 18 to 30 in good health. The rearrangement links TRBV7-2 to TRBJ2-1; the match to TRBD2 covers 12 bases. CDR3 DNA: TGTGCCAGCAGCCCTGGACTAGCGGGGATGTACTACAATGAGCAGTTCTTC. It yields the protein CASSPGLAGMYYNEQFF. The whole variable domain, filled in from reference TRBV7-2 and TRBJ2-1, reads GAGVSQSPSNKVTEKGKDVELRCDPISGHTALYWYRQSLGQGLEFLIYFQGNSAPDKSGLPSDRFSAERTGGSVSTLTIQRTQQEDSAVYLCASSPGLAGMYYNEQFFGPGTRLTVL.